The next 19 T cell receptor beta chains were all read from a single sample in a study of preoperative IRX-2 immunotherapy in early breast cancer. Indicated treatment: preoperative locoregional IRX-2 cytokine immunotherapy. Only in-frame clones appear in the TCRdb table, and some are missing; sequencing was by immunoSEQ multiplex PCR. Of tens of thousands of clones listed, about nine tenths are singletons. The specimen comprised tumor tissue, sampled after IRX-2 immunotherapy. The receptors here all came from a human donor with breast cancer.

This chain joins TRBV5-1 and TRBJ1-1; 8 nucleotides align to TRBD1. V was clipped by 4 bases and J by 5 bases; unmatched bases: 7. The CDR3 is made up of 14 amino acids. Germline V CDR1 and CDR2: SGHRS, YFSETQ. In DNA, the CDR3 is TGCGCCAGCAGCCCCCGGACAGGGTGGACTGAAGCTTTCTTT. It translates to CASSPRTGWTEAFF.

The chain is built from TRBV11-3 and TRBJ2-7; D might be TRBD1 (6 bases). Trimming shortened V by 5 bases and J by 2 bases, and 16 bases separated the two germline ends. The CDR3 runs 15 residues. CDR1 is SGHNT and CDR2 is YENEEA in the germline V gene. CDR3 in DNA: TGTGCCAGCAGCCAACCGGGACACCAAGCCTACGAGCAGTACTTC. This sequence encodes CASSQPGHQAYEQYF.

This chain joins TRBV23-1 and TRBJ1-1, with D uncertain. TRBV23-1 is an open reading frame, and its role is uncertain. There are 14 residues in the CDR3. V lost 6 bases, J lost 2 bases, and 13 bases lay in between. The CDR3 region has the DNA TGCGCCAGCAGCCAAGGTTACAGCAACACTGAAGCTTTCTTT. Protein product: CASSQGYSNTEAFF.

The chain has TRBV11-3 and TRBJ1-4; no clear D. CDR3 length: 15 amino acids. Germline V gene lookup returns CDR1 SGHNT and CDR2 YENEEA. With 0 bases removed from V and 2 bases from J, the gap between germline ends came to 7 bases. The CDR3 DNA reads as TGTGCCAGCAGCTTAGAAAGCGGCACTAATGAAAAACTGTTTTTT. It yields the protein CASSLESGTNEKLFF.

Here the CDR3 DNA reads TGTGCCAGTAGTTTCCAGGGCACACGAGGTCAGCCCCAGCATTTT. Protein sequence: CASSFQGTRGQPQHF. This chain links TRBV19 with TRBJ1-5; weak D call: TRBD1 (5 bases). CDR3 length: 15 residues. Germline V gives CDR1 LNHDA, CDR2 SQIVND (reference sequence). The V end was cut by 5 bases, the J end by 6 bases, with 17 bases between.

The chain is built from TRBV28 and TRBJ2-7; 7 nucleotides align to TRBD1. Germline V lookup: CDR1 MDHEN, CDR2 SYDVKM. The CDR3 is made up of 14 amino acids. The J segment lost 0 bases and the V segment lost 5 bases, leaving 4 bases of the junction unmatched. CDR3 bases: TGTGCCAGCAGTACAGGGGCTGGCTCCTACGAGCAGTACGTC. Translating gives CASSTGAGSYEQYV.

J is TRBJ1-3 and V is TRBV10-3; TRBD1 might be the D (6 bases). Per the germline V gene, CDR1 is ENHRY and CDR2 is SYGVKD. The CDR3 runs to 15 residues. Trimming removed 0 bases at V and 2 bases at J, with 8 bases between. The CDR3 region is CAISESTGAGNTIYF. The CDR3, as DNA: TGTGCCATCAGTGAGTCGACAGGCGCTGGAAACACCATATATTTT.

The chain joins TRBV22-1 to TRBJ1-4. TRBV22-1 is assigned pseudogene status. The CDR3 loop spans 16 amino acids. The CDR3 spells CASSATGPGGNEKLFF. In DNA form, the CDR3 reads TGTGCCAGCAGCGCGACAGGCCCGGGGGGGAATGAAAAACTGTTTTTT.

This sequence joins TRBV19 and TRBJ1-4; perhaps TRBD1 as D (5 bases). The germline V gene encodes CDR1 LNHDA and CDR2 SQIVND (reference sequence). V shed 4 bases and J shed 8 bases, with 8 bases lying between them. The CDR3 is 12 amino acids. CDR3 in amino acids: CASSSTGEKLFF. The DNA of the CDR3 is TGTGCCAGTAGTAGTACAGGCGAAAAACTGTTTTTT.

This clone came up a few times. J is TRBJ1-5 and V is TRBV11-3; 7 positions match TRBD1. V dropped 3 bases and J dropped 5; count of bases not matched to a gene: 4. This CDR3 has 14 residues. The germline V gene encodes CDR1 SGHNT and CDR2 YENEEA. CDR3 in amino acids: CASSFEGGDQPQHF. CDR3 nucleotide sequence: TGTGCCAGCAGCTTCGAAGGGGGCGATCAGCCCCAGCATTTT.

The rearrangement links TRBV7-1 to TRBJ2-2, with D perhaps TRBD1 (6 bases). TRBV7-1 is an ORF, with its function uncertain. This CDR3 is 16 amino acids long. Trimming took 5 bases from V and 3 from J, leaving 16 bases between them. The CDR3 sequence is CASSTGQTYYTGELFF. For the CDR3, the DNA is TGTGCCAGCAGCACCGGACAGACTTATTACACCGGGGAGCTGTTTTTT.

V gene TRBV9 combines with J gene TRBJ1-4, with no clear D. This CDR3 is 14 amino acids long. V was shortened by 5 bases and J by 10 bases, with 18 bases between the two germline ends. Per the germline V gene, CDR1 is SGDLS and CDR2 is YYNGEE. Here the CDR3 reads CASSLDSLWGKLFF. The CDR3 nucleotides are TGTGCCAGCAGTTTGGACTCCCTGTGGGGAAAACTGTTTTTT. Full variable domain (remainder filled in from reference TRBV9 and TRBJ1-4): DSGVTQTPKHLITATGQRVTLRCSPRSGDLSVYWYQQSLDQGLQFLIQYYNGEERAKGNILERFSAQQFPDLHSELNLSSLELGDSALYFCASSLDSLWGKLFFGSGTQLSVL.

The chain uses TRBV6-8 and TRBJ1-1; tentatively, D is TRBD1 (5 bases). The CDR3 extends over 17 amino acids. Trimming shortened V by 8 bases and J by 1 base, and 23 bases separated the two germline ends. Per the germline V gene, CDR1 is MNHGY and CDR2 is SAAAGT. This CDR3 is CASLRTRDSLKNTEAFF. The CDR3, as DNA: TGTGCCAGCCTACGGACGAGGGACTCCCTGAAGAACACTGAAGCTTTCTTT.

This clone was seen only once. This chain connects TRBV29-1 to TRBJ1-2; D gene ambiguous. Per germline, CDR1 SQVTM and CDR2 ANQGSEA. The CDR3 is 14 amino acids. Trimming removed 2 bases from V and 4 bases from J, with 14 bases in between. The DNA for the CDR3 is TGCAGCGTTGAAACACGGGAGTGGGGCTATGGCTACACCTTC. This sequence encodes CSVETREWGYGYTF.

This rearrangement joins TRBV11-3 to TRBJ1-1; the match to TRBD1 covers 7 bases. CDR3 size: 15 residues. Germline trimming cut 5 bases from V and 0 bases from J; bases unmatched to any gene: 6. Looked up from germline, CDR1 is SGHNT and CDR2 is YENEEA. The CDR3 reads CASSAPGQLNTEAFF. The CDR3 coding sequence is TGTGCCAGCAGCGCCCCGGGACAGTTGAACACTGAAGCTTTCTTT.

The chain uses TRBV6-8 and TRBJ2-7; 9 positions agree with TRBD2. The germline V gene encodes CDR1 MNHGY and CDR2 SAAAGT. There are 14 residues in the CDR3. Germline trimming cut 4 bases from V and 5 bases from J; bases unmatched to any gene: 6. CDR3 amino acids: CASSSRAGGNEQYF. CDR3 DNA sequence: TGTGCCAGCAGTTCTCGGGCGGGAGGGAACGAGCAGTACTTC.

This clone was seen once. The CDR3 loop is CASSYNGDSTYEQYF. CDR3 sequence (DNA): TGTGCCAGCAGTTATAACGGGGACTCGACCTACGAGCAGTACTTC. The genes are TRBV6-8 and TRBJ2-7; D is perhaps TRBD2 (6 bases). This CDR3 region has 15 residues. Trimming took off 3 bases at V and 2 bases at J, with 14 bases between the two ends. Per germline, CDR1 MNHGY and CDR2 SAAAGT.

The V gene is TRBV5-1, the J gene TRBJ1-4, with 7 bases identical to TRBD1. This CDR3 comprises 15 residues. The junction had 10 bases not matched to a gene; V was cut back by 4 bases and J by 7 bases. The V gene's germline CDR1 is SGHRS and CDR2 YFSETQ. CDR3 sequence (DNA): TGCGCCAGCAGCCCACCTGAGGGGGCGGGTGAAAAACTGTTTTTT. Translating gives CASSPPEGAGEKLFF.

The rearrangement links TRBV1 to TRBJ2-5; the tabulated D call, TRBD1, remains unverified against the DNA. TRBV1 constitutes a pseudogene. The CDR3 is 16 residues long. This CDR3 is CASSQVGQGGPETQYF. CDR3 nucleotides: TGCGCCAGCAGCCAAGTCGGACAGGGCGGACCCGAGACCCAGTACTTC.